This T cell receptor (beta chain) was retrieved from a study of cytomegalovirus exposure and HLA in healthy donors. Study-wide results and caveats: Some public TCRs appeared in many individuals, while most sequences were rare. The likely origin of a cluster of highly shared sequence variants was a sequencing artifact. In a later analysis, TCR beta V- and J-gene trimming was associated with a missense DCLRE1C variant.

Germline CDR1 reads SQVTM; CDR2 reads ANQGSEA. The V and J ends lost 6 bases and 0 bases respectively, with 11 bases between them. The CDR3 contains 13 residues. Concerning this clone: The antigen is not known.

The PCR contained 60 Vbeta and 13 Jbeta primers. TCRdb's copy holds only in-frame clones and misses some; the assay was immunoSEQ multiplex PCR. Found here are about 170,000 clones, 70% to 90% of them singletons; the top ten hold 2.5%. The clonotype originates from a man aged 30 to 45 in good health and CMV-seropositive. The rearrangement links TRBV29-1 to TRBJ1-1; D perhaps matches TRBD1 (6 bases). The sequenced sample was PBMCs. The DNA for the CDR3 is TGCAGCGTGAGACAGGCTATGAACACTGAAGCTTTCTTT. The encoded protein is CSVRQAMNTEAFF.